The 24 T cell receptor beta chains in this list originate from one sample, sequenced in a study of HIV-infected patients and healthy controls (dated by TCRdb to between 2014 and 2016). Libraries came from 5' RACE. The reads were generated on an Illumina MiSeq. Roughly 510 ng RNA was reverse transcribed with SuperScript III using primers against the alpha and beta constant regions. Separate libraries for the alpha and beta chains were generated through chain-specific third strand synthesis that incorporated multiplexing indices. TCRdb reworked the public reads: Q25 trimming with fastp, MiXCR clone assembly, productive beta chains retained. Each CDR3 protein appears once, grouped with its most common genes and DNA. In this sample the table shows approximately 10,000 distinct CDR3 sequences, 8% of which occur a single time. Roughly a third of the sample is in the top ten clones. Whole blood was used without fractionating the cells, so the repertoire represented all peripheral T cells without sorting.

The sample was blood, taken before antiretroviral therapy. These receptors were collected from an adult with HIV infection. The donor label of this sample is uncertain.

This clonotype was counted only a few times. The V and J genes are TRBV20-1 and TRBJ2-5; 8 bases line up with TRBD2. Germline V lookup: CDR1 DFQATT, CDR2 SNEGSKA (reference sequence). This CDR3 spans 15 amino acids. Trimming took 7 bases from V and 4 from J; bases not matched to a gene: 14. CDR3: CSVGAGARSGETQYF. CDR3 DNA sequence: TGCAGTGTTGGAGCGGGAGCTCGATCCGGAGAGACCCAGTACTTC.

In its sample, this clonotype was seen many times. The V call is TRBV10-3, the J call TRBJ2-5, with 8 nucleotides matching TRBD2. CDR3 length: 16 residues. The V segment lost 0 bases and the J segment 2 bases; nucleotides outside the gene matches: 5. Germline V gives CDR1 ENHRY, CDR2 SYGVKD. CDR3 residues: CAISESAGGRQETQYF. The CDR3 nucleotides read TGTGCCATCAGTGAGTCCGCGGGGGGCCGTCAAGAGACCCAGTACTTC.

This clonotype appeared many times. The chain couples TRBV11-2 to TRBJ2-5, with no clear D. Germline V lookup: CDR1 SGHAT, CDR2 FQNNGV. Trimming took off 0 bases at V and 4 bases at J, with 6 bases between the two ends. The CDR3 sequence is 13 residues long. CDR3 DNA sequence: TGTGCCAGCAGCTTAGATCCCGGAGAGACCCAGTACTTC. This codes for CASSLDPGETQYF.

This clonotype has only a few counts. V is TRBV20-1 and J is TRBJ1-1; D is unclear. Germline CDR1 reads DFQATT; CDR2 reads SNEGSKA (reference sequence). Trimming stripped 0 bases from V and 6 bases from J, with 8 bases between. The CDR3 length is 12 residues. The CDR3 protein is CSARDPGAEAFF. In DNA, the CDR3 is TGCAGTGCTAGAGATCCGGGCGCTGAAGCTTTCTTT.

There are a few counts of this clonotype. The chain joins TRBV20-1 to TRBJ1-1; D ambiguous. The V gene lost 7 bases and the J gene lost 3 bases, with 15 bases spanning the gap. CDR1 is DFQATT and CDR2 is SNEGSKA in the germline V gene (reference sequence). The CDR3 has 13 amino acids. The CDR3, as DNA: TGCAGTGGTCCGACGGTGCGCGACACTGAAGCTTTCTTT. Encoded protein: CSGPTVRDTEAFF.

The table lists this clonotype with many counts. This chain uses TRBV12-3 or TRBV12-4 with TRBJ1-5; 8 bases match TRBD1. The CDR3 is made up of 14 amino acids. V shed 6 bases and J 11 bases; nucleotides not matched to a gene: 12. DNA for the CDR3: TGTGCCAGCAGGTCCGGGACAGGTACGAGGGCCCAGCATTTT. Encoded protein: CASRSGTGTRAQHF.

This clonotype was counted many times. The V gene is TRBV29-1, the J gene TRBJ2-2; D call uncertain. V lost 3 bases and J 0 bases, leaving 5 bases between the germline ends. This CDR3 contains 13 residues. CDR1 is SQVTM and CDR2 is ANQGSEA in the germline V gene. The CDR3 DNA reads TGCAGCGTTGACCAGGCGAACACCGGGGAGCTGTTTTTT. This sequence encodes CSVDQANTGELFF.

This clonotype was found many times. The CDR3 here is CASSTRDREREKLFF. In DNA, the CDR3 is TGTGCCAGCAGTACGAGGGACAGGGAACGGGAAAAACTGTTTTTT. V and J are TRBV28 and TRBJ1-4; TRBD1 matches at 9 bases. The CDR3 totals 15 residues. The V and J ends lost 5 bases and 8 bases, in that order; junction bases with no gene match: 9. Germline-derived CDR1 and CDR2 are MDHEN and SYDVKM. Variable domain in full (rest from reference TRBV28 and TRBJ1-4): DVKVTQSSRYLVKRTGEKVFLECVQDMDHENMFWYRQDPGLGLRLIYFSYDVKMKEKGDIPEGYSVSREKKERFSLILESASTNQTSMYLCASSTRDREREKLFFGSGTQLSVL.

By share, this clonotype counts as medium-sized (0.01 to 0.1%). The junction and the germline gene differ at one end; a read error may be behind it. The rearrangement joins TRBV10-2 to TRBJ1-1; D possibly corresponds to TRBD1 (5 bases). In germline, CDR1 is WSHSY, CDR2 SAAADI. This CDR3 has 14 amino acids. Here the CDR3 DNA reads TGCGCCAGCAGTGAGTTGGGCTCAGGGACGGAATCCATCTTT. Protein product: CASSELGSGTESIF.

By frequency in the sample, this clonotype is medium-sized. V gene TRBV4-2 combines with J gene TRBJ2-1, with 9 bases lining up with TRBD2. Germline trimming cut 1 base from V and 7 bases from J; bases unmatched to any gene: 8. CDR1 and CDR2 (germline): LGHNA, YNFKEQ. This CDR3 comprises 16 residues. The CDR3: CASSQGGGGGLNEQFF. The DNA for the CDR3 is TGTGCCAGCAGCCAAGGAGGCGGGGGGGGGTTAAATGAGCAGTTCTTC.

This clonotype was observed many times. The chain couples TRBV24-1 to TRBJ2-3; maybe TRBD2 (6 bases). Germline values: CDR1 KGHDR, CDR2 SFDVKD. The length of the CDR3 is 17 residues. V lost 6 bases to trimming and J lost 7 bases, with 25 bases between them. The CDR3 reads CATSPSALGRAGNTQYF. The CDR3, as DNA: TGTGCCACCAGTCCCTCCGCCCTGGGACGGGCGGGAAATACGCAGTATTTT.

This clonotype was counted only a few times. In DNA form, the CDR3 reads TGTGCCAGCAGCCTAGGACAGGGGGTAGAGACCCAGTACTTC. It yields the protein CASSLGQGVETQYF. The chain is built from TRBV5-5 and TRBJ2-5, with 10 bases identical to TRBD1. The germline V gene encodes CDR1 SGHKS and CDR2 YYEKEE (reference sequence). With 4 bases clipped from V and 4 bases from J, the junction kept 4 bases outside the gene matches. CDR3 length equals 14 residues. Using reference TRBV5-5 and TRBJ2-5 for the parts outside the CDR3, the full variable domain is DAGVTQSPTHLIKTRGQQVTLRCSPISGHKSVSWYQQVLGQGPQFIFQYYEKEERGRGNFPDRFSARQFPNYSSELNVNALLLGDSALYLCASSLGQGVETQYFGPGTRLLVL.

At least ten counts were recorded for this clonotype. The V and J genes are TRBV6-5 and TRBJ2-2; D is uncertain. Trimming pared 6 bases from V and 4 bases from J, leaving 9 bases between. This CDR3 contains 13 residues. In germline, CDR1 is MNHEY, CDR2 SVGAGI. The CDR3 sequence: CASSLRSTGELFF. CDR3 in DNA: TGTGCCAGCAGCTTAAGAAGCACCGGGGAGCTGTTTTTT.

The J gene is TRBJ2-7, the V gene TRBV6-5, with 8 bases aligning to TRBD2. The CDR3 totals 16 residues. J gave up 2 bases and V 4 bases, and 10 bases lay outside the gene matches. Germline lookup yields CDR1 MNHEY and CDR2 SVGAGI. The CDR3: CASSSPSVRGAYEQYF. CDR3 nucleotides: TGTGCCAGCAGTTCCCCAAGTGTGCGGGGGGCCTACGAGCAGTACTTC.

This clonotype has a count of ten or more. V usage is TRBV10-2 and J usage is TRBJ1-6; weak D call: TRBD1 (5 bases). The CDR3 extends over 10 amino acids. Trimming took off 10 bases at V and 11 bases at J, with 9 bases between the two ends. The germline gives CDR1 WSHSY, CDR2 SAAADI. CDR3 bases: TGCGCCACCTCAGGGCCACCCCTCCACTTT. Translating gives CATSGPPLHF.

This clonotype has ten or more counts. The CDR3: CASSFKPPGGPLVFF. In DNA, the CDR3 is TGTGCCAGCAGTTTCAAACCCCCGGGCGGTCCTTTGGTGTTTTTT. The chain has TRBV28 and TRBJ1-4; D gene ambiguous. V was cut by 3 bases and J by 15 bases, with 23 bases left in between. There are 15 residues in the CDR3. The V gene's germline CDR1 is MDHEN and CDR2 SYDVKM. The whole variable domain, filled in from reference TRBV28 and TRBJ1-4, reads DVKVTQSSRYLVKRTGEKVFLECVQDMDHENMFWYRQDPGLGLRLIYFSYDVKMKEKGDIPEGYSVSREKKERFSLILESASTNQTSMYLCASSFKPPGGPLVFFGSGTQLSVL.

This clonotype was seen ten or more times. The chain is built from TRBV29-1 and TRBJ2-1; D is ambiguous. Germline V gene lookup returns CDR1 SQVTM and CDR2 ANQGSEA. The germline V and J ends were trimmed by 3 bases and 0 bases, with 15 bases remaining between them. This CDR3 region has 16 residues. The CDR3 sequence: CSVDVRALSSYNEQFF. The DNA for the CDR3 is TGCAGCGTTGATGTCCGGGCTCTGAGCTCCTACAATGAGCAGTTCTTC.

CDR3 DNA: TGTGCCAGCAGTGACCGGAACCGGAATGAAAAACTGTTTTTT. The encoded protein is CASSDRNRNEKLFF. J is TRBJ1-4 and V is TRBV6-1; D remains unclear. The CDR3 is 14 amino acids. Germline V CDR1 and CDR2: MNHNS, SASEGT. V dropped 3 bases and J dropped 5 bases, with 10 bases sitting between them.

The V call is TRBV6-5, the J call TRBJ1-2, with D possibly matching TRBD1 (6 bases). The CDR3 length is 14 residues. The V end was cut by 2 bases, the J end by 7 bases, with 14 bases between. The germline V gene encodes CDR1 MNHEY and CDR2 SVGAGI. CDR3 DNA: TGTGCCAGCAGTTACCGGCGACAGGCTGCTGGCTACACCTTC. It translates to CASSYRRQAAGYTF.

This clonotype was detected ten times or more. This rearrangement joins TRBV18 to TRBJ1-6; D is unclear. Trimming took off 3 bases at V and 5 bases at J, with 11 bases between the two ends. The CDR3 loop spans 15 amino acids. Germline V lookup: CDR1 KGHSH, CDR2 LQKENI. The CDR3 sequence is CASSPQSGDNSPLHF. The CDR3 nucleotides read TGTGCCAGCTCACCTCAGTCAGGAGATAATTCACCCCTCCACTTT.

This clonotype was counted at least ten times. V and J are TRBV19 and TRBJ2-3, with D maybe TRBD2 (6 bases). Trimming removed 5 bases from V and 3 bases from J, with 21 bases in between. Germline loops: CDR1 LNHDA, CDR2 SQIVND (reference sequence). This CDR3 comprises 17 residues. The CDR3 here is CASSYAAGLRQTDTQYF. The CDR3 nucleotides are TGTGCCAGTAGTTATGCCGCGGGGCTCAGGCAGACAGATACGCAGTATTTT.

This clonotype has a count of ten or more. The rearrangement joins TRBV7-6 to TRBJ2-3; the D gene is possibly TRBD1 (5 bases). This CDR3 has 15 residues. Trimming removed 0 bases from V and 5 bases from J, with 12 bases in between. CDR1 SGHVS and CDR2 FNYEAQ come from the germline V gene. The CDR3 DNA is TGTGCCAGCAGCTTAGCGGCAGGGTACCAAGATACGCAGTATTTT. Translated: CASSLAAGYQDTQYF.

This clonotype was seen ten or more times. The chain carries TRBV11-2 and TRBJ2-1; no clear D gene. V dropped 2 bases and J dropped 9 bases, with 8 bases sitting between them. CDR3 length: 12 amino acids. Germline V gene sequence: CDR1 SGHAT, CDR2 FQNNGV. Here the CDR3 reads CASSLRVGEQFF. The CDR3 bases are TGTGCCAGCAGCTTACGGGTAGGTGAGCAGTTCTTC.

The V and J genes are TRBV6-1 and TRBJ2-3; 12 bases match TRBD1. CDR3 size: 20 residues. The V segment lost 4 bases and the J segment 2 bases; nucleotides outside the gene matches: 16. Germline V gives CDR1 MNHNS, CDR2 SASEGT. The CDR3 nucleotides read TGTGCCAGCAGTGCCGTCCCGGGACAGGGGGCCCTACTAATCACAGATACGCAGTATTTT. Translation gives CASSAVPGQGALLITDTQYF.